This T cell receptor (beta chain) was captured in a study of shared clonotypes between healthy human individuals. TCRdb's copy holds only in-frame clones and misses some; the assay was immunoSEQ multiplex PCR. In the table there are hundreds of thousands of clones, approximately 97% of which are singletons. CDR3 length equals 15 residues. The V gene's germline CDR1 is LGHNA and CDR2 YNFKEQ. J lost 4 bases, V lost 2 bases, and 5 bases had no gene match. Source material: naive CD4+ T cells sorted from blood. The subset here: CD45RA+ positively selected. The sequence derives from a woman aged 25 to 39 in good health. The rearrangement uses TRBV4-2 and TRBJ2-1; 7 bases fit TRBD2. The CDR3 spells CASSQYSGSYNEQFF. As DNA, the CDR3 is TGTGCCAGCAGCCAATATAGCGGGTCTTACAATGAGCAGTTCTTC.